The 7 T cell receptor beta chains given below trace back to one sample, sequenced in a study of blood T cell repertoires in COVID-19. The assay was immunoSEQ multiplex PCR, and TCRdb's table has in-frame clones only and misses some. The data contain roughly 150,000 clones, about nine tenths of them singletons. The sample taken for sequencing was peripheral blood. These receptors were collected from a young man with COVID-19, enrolled during active disease.

The rearrangement links TRBV10-2 to TRBJ1-2; D ambiguous. The CDR3 extends over 12 amino acids. The ends were cut back, 9 bases at V and 4 bases at J, with 12 bases in the middle. CDR1 is WSHSY and CDR2 is SAAADI in the germline V gene. This CDR3 is CASTDNSYGYTF. CDR3 sequence (DNA): TGCGCCAGTACCGACAACTCCTATGGCTACACCTTC.

CDR3 in amino acids: CASSPRQAMNTEAFF. The DNA of the CDR3 is TGTGCCAGCAGCCCGAGACAGGCCATGAACACTGAAGCTTTCTTT. This sequence joins TRBV5-5 and TRBJ1-1; possible D gene TRBD1, 6 bases. V dropped 4 bases and J dropped 0 bases, with 13 bases sitting between them. The CDR3 is 15 amino acids. The germline V gene has CDR1 SGHKS and CDR2 YYEKEE (reference sequence).

The chain uses TRBV9 and TRBJ2-7; D remains ambiguous. The CDR3 has 14 residues. V dropped 0 bases and J dropped 2 bases, with 9 bases sitting between them. CDR1 and CDR2 from the germline V gene are SGDLS and YYNGEE. The chain's CDR3 is CASSVGSLAYEQYF. CDR3 in DNA: TGTGCCAGCAGCGTAGGGAGCCTAGCCTACGAGCAGTACTTC.

Written as DNA, the CDR3 is TGTGCCAGCAGTTCCCCACTAGCGGGAGGTCCTACCTACGAGCAGTACTTC. Translation gives CASSSPLAGGPTYEQYF. This chain uses TRBV28 with TRBJ2-7; 12 bases match TRBD2. This CDR3 has 17 amino acids. Germline trimming cut 4 bases from V and 2 bases from J; bases unmatched to any gene: 9. Germline loops: CDR1 MDHEN, CDR2 SYDVKM. The full variable domain, rest sourced from reference TRBV28 and TRBJ2-7, is DVKVTQSSRYLVKRTGEKVFLECVQDMDHENMFWYRQDPGLGLRLIYFSYDVKMKEKGDIPEGYSVSREKKERFSLILESASTNQTSMYLCASSSPLAGGPTYEQYFGPGTRLTVT.

The chain links TRBV11-2 to TRBJ2-7; possibly TRBD2 for D (5 bases). Germline V gene sequence: CDR1 SGHAT, CDR2 FQNNGV. V shed 5 bases and J shed 1 base, with 9 bases lying between them. The CDR3 contains 13 residues. The CDR3 loop is CASSHGLSYEQYF. In DNA form, the CDR3 reads TGTGCCAGCAGCCACGGACTTTCCTACGAGCAGTACTTC.

This clone was found a few times. The CDR3, as DNA: TGTGCCAGCAGCTCCGGACTAGCGGGAGGAATGAACGAGCAGTACTTC. This translates into CASSSGLAGGMNEQYF. V and J are TRBV7-3 and TRBJ2-7; 14 bases map to TRBD2. The CDR3 covers 16 residues. The V gene end was trimmed by 4 bases and the J gene end by 5 bases; junction bases not matched to a gene: 7. Germline-derived CDR1 and CDR2 are SGHTA and FQGTGA.

The chain joins TRBV12-3 or TRBV12-4 to TRBJ1-5, with D tentatively TRBD1 (5 bases). Trimming shortened V by 6 bases and J by 5 bases, and 11 bases separated the two germline ends. The CDR3 extends over 13 amino acids. This chain's CDR3 is CASSADSYQPQHF. The CDR3 DNA reads TGTGCCAGCAGCGCCGACAGTTATCAGCCCCAGCATTTT.